This section outlines one T cell receptor beta chain sequence together with its context. This sample is part of a study of T cells after posttransplantation cyclophosphamide. V lost 1 base to trimming and J lost 0 bases, with 12 bases between them. CDR1 is MNHNS, CDR2 SASEGT, per germline. CDR3 length: 16 residues. The data were produced by immunoSEQ multiplex PCR, yet TCRdb's version contains in-frame clones alone and is incomplete. The profile shows 47,000 or so clones, roughly nine tenths of them singletons. The sample was PBMCs. The rearrangement uses TRBV6-1 and TRBJ2-5; D is perhaps TRBD2 (6 bases). The TCR was taken from a woman between 50 and 59 years old in good health and a related stem cell transplant donor. The CDR3 DNA is TGTGCCAGCAGTGAAGGGTTAGCGGACCACCAAGAGACCCAGTACTTC. This gives the protein CASSEGLADHQETQYF.